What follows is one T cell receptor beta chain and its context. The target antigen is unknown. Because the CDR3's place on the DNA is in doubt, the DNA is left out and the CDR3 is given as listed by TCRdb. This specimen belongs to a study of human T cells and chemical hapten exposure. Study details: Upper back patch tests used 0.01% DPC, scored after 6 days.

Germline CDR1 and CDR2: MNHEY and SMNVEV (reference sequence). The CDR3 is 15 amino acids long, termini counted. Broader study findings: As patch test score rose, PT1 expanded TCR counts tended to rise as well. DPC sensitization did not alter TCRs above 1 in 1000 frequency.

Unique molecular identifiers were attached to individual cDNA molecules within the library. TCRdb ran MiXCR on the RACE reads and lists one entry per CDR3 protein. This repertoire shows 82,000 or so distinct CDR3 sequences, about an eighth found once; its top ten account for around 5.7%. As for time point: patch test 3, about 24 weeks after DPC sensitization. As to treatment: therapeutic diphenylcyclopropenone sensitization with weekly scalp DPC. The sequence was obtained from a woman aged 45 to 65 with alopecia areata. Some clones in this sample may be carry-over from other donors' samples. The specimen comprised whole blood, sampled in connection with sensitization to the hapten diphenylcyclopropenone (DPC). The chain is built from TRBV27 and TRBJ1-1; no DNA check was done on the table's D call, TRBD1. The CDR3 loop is CASILVGGRGTEAFF.